This TCR beta chain came from a study of blood T cell repertoires in COVID-19. Sequencing was performed with immunoSEQ multiplex PCR; in TCRdb, only in-frame clones are kept and a portion is missing. The repertoire has 310,000 or so clones, around 87% of them found once; the top ten carry roughly 1.6%. The length of the CDR3 is 16 residues. With 2 bases clipped from V and 7 bases from J, the junction kept 11 bases outside the gene matches. The TCR comes from a woman aged 18-29 years with acute COVID-19. The rearrangement uses TRBV23-1 and TRBJ2-1; TRBD1 agrees at 7 bases. TRBV23-1 is flagged as an ORF with uncertain function. Sequencing was done on a sample of PBMCs or T cells enriched from blood (not recorded which). The CDR3: CASSQDRQGSRNEQFF. The DNA of the CDR3 is TGCGCCAGCAGTCAAGACAGACAGGGATCGAGGAATGAGCAGTTCTTC.